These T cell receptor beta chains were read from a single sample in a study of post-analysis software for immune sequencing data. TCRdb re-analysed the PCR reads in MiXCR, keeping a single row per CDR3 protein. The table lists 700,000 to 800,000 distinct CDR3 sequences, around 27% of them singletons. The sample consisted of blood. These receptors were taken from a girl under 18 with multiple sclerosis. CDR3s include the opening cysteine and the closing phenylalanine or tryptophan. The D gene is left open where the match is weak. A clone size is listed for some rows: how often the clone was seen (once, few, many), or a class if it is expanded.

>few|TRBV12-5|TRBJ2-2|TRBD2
TGTGCTAGTGGTTTGCTGGGAGGGGAGACCGGGGAGCTGTTTTTT
CASGLLGGETGELFF
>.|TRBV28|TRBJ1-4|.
TGTGCCAGCAGTGGGACTACGCCCGGTTTAAGAAAACTGTTTTTT
CASSGTTPGLRKLFF
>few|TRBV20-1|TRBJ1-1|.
TGCAGTGCTAGAGGAAACGCGGCGACGGACACTGAAGCTTTCTTT
CSARGNAATDTEAFF
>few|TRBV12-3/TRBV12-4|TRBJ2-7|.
TGTGCCAGCAGTCACAGGAGCAACGAGCAGTACTTC
CASSHRSNEQYF
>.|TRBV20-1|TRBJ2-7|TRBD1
TGCAGTGCTAGGATCGGACAGGGCGAGCAGTACTTC
CSARIGQGEQYF
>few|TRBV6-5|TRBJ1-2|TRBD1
TGTGCCAGCTCCAGGGGGCAATGGGGAGATGATGGCTACACCTTC
CASSRGQWGDDGYTF
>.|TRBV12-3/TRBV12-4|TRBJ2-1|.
TGTGCCAGCAGTACGGTGGGTCTCGATGAGCAGTTCTTC
CASSTVGLDEQFF
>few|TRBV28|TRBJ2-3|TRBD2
TGTGCCAGCAGTGTAGTCTTCGGACTAGCGGGGATCCATACGCAGTATTTT
CASSVVFGLAGIHTQYF
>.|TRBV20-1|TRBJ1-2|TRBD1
TGCAGTGCTTGGACCGGACAGGGCCTAAACTATGGCTACACCTTC
CSAWTGQGLNYGYTF
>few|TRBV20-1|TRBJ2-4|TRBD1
TGCAGTGCTAGAAGGGGGCGATTGAGGCACATTCAGTACTTC
CSARRGRLRHIQYF
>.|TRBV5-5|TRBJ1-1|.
TGTGCCAGCAGCTTGGAACTATCAGGGAACACTGAAGCTTTCTTT
CASSLELSGNTEAFF
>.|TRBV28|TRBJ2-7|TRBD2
TGTGCCAGCAATCCCCATCCGGCTAGCGGACCCCGGGAGCAGTACTTC
CASNPHPASGPREQYF
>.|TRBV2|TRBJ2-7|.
TGTGCCAGCAGTGAAGCTGGGTCCCGGGTAGGGGGCGAGCAGTACTTC
CASSEAGSRVGGEQYF
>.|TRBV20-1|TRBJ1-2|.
TGCAGTGCTAGGGGGTTTTACACCTTC
CSARGFYTF
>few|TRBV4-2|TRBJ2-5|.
TGTGCCAGCAGCCAAGATTCATCGACCCAGTACTTC
CASSQDSSTQYF
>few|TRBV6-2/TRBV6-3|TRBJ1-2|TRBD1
TGTGCCAGCAGCCGGACAGGGCTGGACGGCTACACCTTC
CASSRTGLDGYTF
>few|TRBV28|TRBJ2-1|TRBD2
TGTGCCAGCAGTCTGCGGGGAGGGCCTTCGGACCATGAGCAGTTCTTC
CASSLRGGPSDHEQFF
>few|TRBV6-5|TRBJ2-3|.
TGTGCCAGCAGGGGGCTTACGGCAGATACGCAGTATTTT
CASRGLTADTQYF
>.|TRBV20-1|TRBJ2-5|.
TGCAGTGCTAGGGATCGCTTGCGTCGGGGGGCCTGGGAGACCCAGTACTTC
CSARDRLRRGAWETQYF
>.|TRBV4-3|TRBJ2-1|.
TGCGCCAGCAGCCAAGATCTCGGAGAATTCACCTACAATGAGCAGTTCTTC
CASSQDLGEFTYNEQFF
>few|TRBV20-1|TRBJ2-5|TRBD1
TGCAGTGCTGGATCCGTAACAGGGGTCCAAGAGACCCAGTACTTC
CSAGSVTGVQETQYF
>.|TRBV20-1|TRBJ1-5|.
TGCAGTGCTAGCCGGACGGGGCAGCCCCAGCATTTT
CSASRTGQPQHF
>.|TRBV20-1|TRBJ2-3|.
TGCAGTGCTAGAGTGGATGTAGGCACAGATACGCAGTATTTT
CSARVDVGTDTQYF
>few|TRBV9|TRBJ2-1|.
TGTGCCAGCAGCGCCCGACACCCCTACAATGAGCAGTTCTTC
CASSARHPYNEQFF